This T cell receptor beta chain came from a study of cytomegalovirus exposure and HLA in healthy donors (dated by TCRdb to about 2017). Background on the whole study: According to an earlier analysis of a few hundred of the donors, some 180 million T cells yielded 117 million unique TCR beta sequences and about 280 Gb of sequence data. In an earlier analysis of roughly 600 of the donors, high-throughput TCR beta sequencing was used to judge whether each TCR beta V gene segment behaved as functional or pseudogenic. The study aimed to test whether signatures of past pathogen exposure could be identified by cataloging public T cell receptors. An early release covering more than 500 HLA-typed donors comprised about 310 gigabases of sequencing data and some 79 million unique TCR sequences. To predict cytomegalovirus infection status, the study brought together high-throughput TCR immunosequencing, statistical association of individual TCRs with disease status, and machine learning. In a later analysis, previously published TCR beta repertoires from more than 500 donors were re-analyzed and high-resolution HLA genotyping was added so that TCR occurrence patterns could be studied. Because of strong linkage in the cohort, roughly five DR-DQ haplotypes were treated as single units for association and clustering. The study profiled the T cell repertoires of approximately 700 subjects by immunosequencing and related them to cytomegalovirus serostatus. Among the roughly 410 genotyped donors, around 81% belonged to the genetic ancestry cluster associated with self-reported Caucasian donors. In addition to the first cohort of roughly 670 subjects, a separate validation cohort of 130 or so different subjects was used. Typing coverage varied by locus: roughly 629-640 donors for A, B, C, DRB1 and DQB1; approximately 500 for DQA1; over 600 for DPA1; roughly 450 for DPB1. Every repertoire in the discovery cohort had been generated on one and the same sequencing platform. HLA typing included class I and class II loci at four-digit resolution. On average, roughly 250,000 unique TCR beta nucleotide sequences were sequenced per donor among 300 to 500 genotyped donors of the cohort, with roughly 18% of those sequences being non-productive. In a later genetic analysis, genome-wide SNP genotypes for about 55% of the 666 donors were used, and that subset was treated as a discovery cohort. Rather than using new phenotypic data, the later analysis identified candidate immune exposures from TCR beta sequences and from how often those sequences occurred across donors. Donor age, sex, ethnicity and CMV serostatus were compiled alongside the repertoire data.

The library was made by the immunoSEQ multiplex PCR assay. A mixture of 60 forward primers for TCR Vbeta segments and 13 reverse primers for TCR Jbeta segments was used in the multiplex PCR. The CDR3 region of rearranged TCR beta genes was amplified from genomic DNA with a multiplex PCR assay. The amplified TCR beta libraries were sequenced on the Illumina HiSeq System as 87-base-pair reads. The source study handled its data this way. In a later analysis, 80 million or so unique TCR beta chains were counted across the 690 or so repertoires, and approximately 11 million of these chains were shared by at least two donors. A nearest-neighbor algorithm error-corrected the raw reads and collapsed the reads into unique sequences, merging closely related sequences to remove PCR and sequencing errors. V, D and J gene segments were assigned by aligning CDR3 sequences to IMGT reference sequences. Each retained sequence needed at least a six-nucleotide match to both a V gene segment and a J gene segment. A rearrangement was called productive if the CDR3 had no stop codons and remained in frame with V and J, and every other rearrangement was called non-productive. Following IMGT convention, CDR3 was defined as the stretch from the second conserved V-encoded cysteine to the conserved J-encoded phenylalanine. In an earlier analysis of more than 550 of the donors, sequences lacking an unambiguous match to a single V gene segment were excluded. An earlier analysis of around 600 of the donors classified V segments as functional when productive rearrangements were above 56.7% and as segregating when the standard deviation between donors was above 5%. A statistical classification framework was built for diagnosing cytomegalovirus status from the catalog of TCR beta chain sequences. V and J gene assignment, in a later analysis, came from comparing TCR nucleotide sequences with IMGT/GENE-DB human TR gene sequences. In a later analysis, CDR3 sequences and most-parsimonious VDJ recombination scenarios were assigned using the TCRdist pipeline. In a later analysis, every TCR beta chain was defined by the combination of its CDR3 amino acid sequence and its V-gene family, and reads without a unique V-gene family were dropped. To address suspected cross-contamination and a sequencing artifact, a later analysis removed 450 to 700 highly shared, low-generation-probability nucleotide sequences. In a later analysis, a clonal expansion index was calculated for each public chain from normalized within-repertoire ranks of inferred template counts. Generation probabilities in a later analysis came from a VDJ recombination model fitted to out-of-frame rearrangements, and those results were checked against IGoR. A later analysis scored TCR-TCR, TCR-HLA and TCR-CMV co-occurrence with hypergeometric tests, applying a repertoire-size bias correction to TCR pairs. False discovery rates were estimated in a later analysis by permuting HLA or CMV assignments 20 times. A later analysis grouped co-occurring TCRs with DBSCAN, adding TCRdist sequence similarity when clustering within HLA-allele-positive subsets. Repertoires with fewer than 30,000 or more than 120,000 public chains, plus five repertoires with anomalous nucleotide sharing, were excluded from co-occurrence clustering. Entries here come from immuneACCESS through TCRdb and include only in-frame sequences with V and J called. Some clones fail to appear in such tables; in the studies checked, an unresolved V gene covers under half of the shortfall, and the cause of the remainder is unknown. V and J calls and clone size are given by that table; D and trimming were obtained from the DNA. Here the sample has approximately 210,000 clones; 75% to 85% occur a single time. The top ten clonotypes cover 1.5% to 1.7% of the sample.

The cohort was made up of approximately 670 healthy bone marrow donors. All cohort members were sampled while nominally healthy, although unrecorded immune exposures were likely present. The donor tested CMV seropositive and was one of the 289 seropositive cohort members. Each donor provided a peripheral blood sample, and peripheral blood mononuclear cells were used for TCR beta sequencing. Genomic DNA extraction from the blood cell samples was performed with the Qiagen DNeasy Blood Extraction Kit. General study outcomes and caveats: At a false discovery rate of 0.05, a later analysis linked about 16,000 TCR beta sequences to specific HLA alleles. In a later genetic analysis, a missense DCLRE1C variant was associated with V-gene and J-gene trimming of TCR beta chains, and the association was replicated in an independent cohort. Correlated functional status among segregating V segments might reflect linkage disequilibrium, but an unknown experimental factor could not be ruled out. Strong co-occurrence of HLA alleles, especially DR and DQ, made assigning TCR associations to individual alleles difficult. In vitro tests confirmed that a few of the cytomegalovirus-associated TCR beta chains recognize cytomegalovirus antigens. A later analysis found that HLA-associated TCR beta chains were more clonally expanded and had lower generation probabilities than equally common non-associated chains. In a later analysis, several top co-occurrence clusters were reported to appear linked to parvovirus B19, influenza, CMV and Epstein-Barr virus. According to the authors, the approach could potentially be generalized to other disease states and immunological phenotypes. In the study, about 150 TCR beta chains were listed as associated with cytomegalovirus. Because HLA typing was unavailable for some donors at each locus, only the typed subset was used in association tests. A further reported finding was that TCR beta sequences accurately predicted the HLA-A and HLA-B alleles for most subjects in the first cohort. Most TCR sequences were observed very rarely across donors, whereas some public TCRs were present in many individuals. Immune exposure information for the cohort was limited to CMV serostatus. In a later analysis, the rate of TCR association differed among HLA loci, with DRB1 alleles having the most associated TCRs and HLA-C alleles having the fewest. The sequencing pipeline was judged likely to have produced a cluster of highly shared sequence variants as a technical artifact. Because counts were too low, seventeen rarely observed V segments, including chromosome 9 orphons, were excluded from the earlier analysis of around 590 of the donors. Sequencing depth was assumed to be roughly uniform across donors in the presence/absence analyses, though that assumption may not hold. The classifier was reported to diagnose cytomegalovirus status with high specificity and sensitivity in both the original and validation cohorts. This cohort had only TCR beta chains sequenced, and the lack of alpha or paired-chain data limited which features could be detected. According to a later genetic analysis, donors in an Asian-associated ancestry cluster had fewer N-insertions in productive TCRs than the roughly 670-donor mean. Broadly in line with IMGT annotations, most TCR beta V segments showed up in productive rearrangements about 87% or about 30% of the time in an earlier analysis of approximately 600 of the donors. According to a later analysis, most CMV-associated TCR beta chains appeared to be HLA-restricted, and the HLA associations seemed to be driven largely by CMV exposure. Because the 87-base-pair reads could not distinguish some IMGT-functional V segments, including TRBV6-2 and TRBV6-3, those segments were excluded.

Concerning this clone: It has no known antigen specificity. Within one base of it there is no much larger clone, and no base qualities were kept. The same CDR3 is also encoded by other DNA sequences in this sample.

The CDR3 covers 15 residues, taking in both the cysteine and the phenylalanine. Only CDR3 DNA is held: 45 bases, read in frame from base 1. The germline V gene specifies SGHTS as CDR1 and YDEGEE as CDR2. Trimmed from V: 1 base; trimmed from J: 2 bases; junction bases lacking a gene match: 6. The sequence derives from a girl under 18 in good health and CMV-seropositive. Recombination joined TRBV5-8 with TRBJ2-7; 7 bases in the middle match TRBD1. The sequencing input was PBMCs. The CDR3 in this case is CASSLTRQGTYEQYF. The sequenced DNA: TGTGCCAGCAGCTTGACCCGACAGGGAACCTACGAGCAGTACTTC.